This entry is about one TCR beta chain. Sequencing used immunoSEQ multiplex PCR; TCRdb keeps in-frame clones, though not all of them. The sample records approximately 4,700 clones, roughly 30% being singletons. The sample originates from a study of graft-versus-host responses after intestinal transplantation. Study background: Anti-thymocyte globulin was used for induction in all recipients, who then took tacrolimus and steroids for roughly 3 years.

Germline-derived CDR1 and CDR2 are SGHVS and FNYEAQ. The CDR3 covers 16 residues. The V gene end was trimmed by 4 bases and the J gene end by 2 bases; junction bases not matched to a gene: 1. Researchers placed about 200,000 CFSE-labeled responder cells in culture with about 200,000 irradiated, violet-dye-labeled stimulator cells. Findings of the study overall: Recipient marrow held GvH clones, some first seen in ileum or blood.

The sequences come from alloreactive CD8+ T cells from a mixed lymphocyte reaction culture, collected before transplantation. Indicated subset: CFSE-low proliferating T cells sorted from roughly 6-day pre-transplant mixed lymphocyte reaction (GvH or HvG direction). The J gene is TRBJ2-1, the V gene TRBV7-6; 14 bases are a match to TRBD2. The source of this sequence is a human patient who was an organ donor for intestinal transplantation. CDR3 loop: CASSWTSGGTYNEQFF. The DNA of the CDR3 is TGTGCCAGCAGCTGGACTAGCGGGGGGACCTACAATGAGCAGTTCTTC.